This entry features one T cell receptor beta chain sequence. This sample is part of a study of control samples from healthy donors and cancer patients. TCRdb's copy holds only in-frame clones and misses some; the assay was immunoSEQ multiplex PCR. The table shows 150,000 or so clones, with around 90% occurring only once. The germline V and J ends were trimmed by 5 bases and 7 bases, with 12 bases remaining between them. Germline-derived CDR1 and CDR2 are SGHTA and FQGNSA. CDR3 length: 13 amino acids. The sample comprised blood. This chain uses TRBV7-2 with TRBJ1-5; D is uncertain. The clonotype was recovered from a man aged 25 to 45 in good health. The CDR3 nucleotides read TGTGCCAGCAGCCCCGGGGTTCGGCAGCCCCAGCATTTT. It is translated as CASSPGVRQPQHF.